The 25 T cell receptor beta chains reported below all come from one sample, sequenced in a study of regulatory T cells in long-lasting Graves disease. Building the TCR beta libraries relied on iRepertoire HTBI primers, and CDR3 regions underwent Arm-PCR. TCRdb fed the multiplex PCR reads into MiXCR, producing one record per CDR3 protein. The top ten clones hold about 7.8% of a sample with some 440,000 distinct CDR3 sequences, around 20% of them seen once. The time point: persistent/refractory GD, antithyroid drugs over 5 years with positive TRAb. PBMC-derived RNA was used for the TCR library. This sample comprised peripheral blood mononuclear cells (PBMCs), obtained when the disease was refractory, from a patient treated with antithyroid drugs. All receptors derive from a female donor with Graves disease.

The CDR3 nucleotides read TGTGCCAGCAGCATAACAGGGGGCGCAAACTCCTACGAGCAGTACTTC. The encoded protein is CASSITGGANSYEQYF. This chain links TRBV7-2 with TRBJ2-7, with 9 bases matching TRBD1. This CDR3 spans 16 amino acids. Per the germline V gene, CDR1 is SGHTA and CDR2 is FQGNSA. Trimming cost V 5 bases and J 0 bases; bases outside gene matches: 8.

This clonotype was detected many times. The chain combines TRBV12-3 or TRBV12-4 with TRBJ2-7, with TRBD1 identical over 12 bases. V lost 6 bases, J lost 6 bases, and 9 bases stayed unmatched. This CDR3 is 15 amino acids long. The CDR3 sequence: CASSWAGTGGAEQYF. The CDR3 DNA reads TGTGCCAGCAGCTGGGCCGGGACAGGGGGCGCCGAGCAGTACTTC.

This clonotype showed up many times. The rearrangement links TRBV5-1 to TRBJ2-7, with D uncertain. The V gene lost 3 bases and the J gene lost 6 bases, with 16 bases spanning the gap. CDR3 length: 14 amino acids. From germline, CDR1 is SGHRS and CDR2 YFSETQ. CDR3 DNA sequence: TGCGCCAGCAGCTGGTACGTATTTGGTGGCGAGCAGTACTTC. As protein: CASSWYVFGGEQYF.

V usage is TRBV3-1 and J usage is TRBJ2-1; no clear D gene. CDR3 length: 14 amino acids. Looked up from germline, CDR1 is LGHDT and CDR2 is YNNKEL (reference sequence). Trimming pared 4 bases from V and 2 bases from J, leaving 9 bases between. CDR3 nucleotide sequence: TGTGCCAGCAGCCTCCAGACAACCTACAATGAGCAGTTCTTC. It is translated as CASSLQTTYNEQFF.

This rearrangement joins TRBV6-1 to TRBJ1-1; D not resolved. Per the germline V gene, CDR1 is MNHNS and CDR2 is SASEGT. Trimming cost V 6 bases and J 4 bases, with 12 bases left between them. The CDR3 has 13 amino acids. The CDR3 sequence is CASRLGFGTEAFF. CDR3 coding DNA: TGTGCCAGCAGGCTGGGGTTTGGCACTGAAGCTTTCTTT.

The CDR3 sequence: CATSRRQGNEQFF. The CDR3 bases are TGTGCCACCAGCAGACGCCAGGGAAATGAGCAGTTCTTC. The chain joins TRBV15 to TRBJ2-1; D possibly corresponds to TRBD1 (5 bases). The length of the CDR3 is 13 residues. Trimming took 2 bases from V and 7 from J, leaving 9 bases between them. The V gene's germline CDR1 is LNHNV and CDR2 YYDKDF (reference sequence).

The chain links TRBV6-4 to TRBJ2-2, with 8 nucleotides matching TRBD2. Germline V gene lookup returns CDR1 MRHNA and CDR2 SNTAGT. The V segment lost 6 bases and the J segment 1 base; nucleotides outside the gene matches: 16. This CDR3 comprises 19 residues. The CDR3 DNA reads TGTGCCAGCAGAAACCCTTCAAGCGGGAGTAAAAAGAACACCGGGGAGCTGTTTTTT. Its translation is CASRNPSSGSKKNTGELFF.

This chain connects TRBV5-8 to TRBJ1-5; D gene uncertain. The V gene's germline CDR1 is SGHTS and CDR2 YDEGEE. Trimming stripped 0 bases from V and 0 bases from J, with 16 bases between. The length of the CDR3 is 18 residues. CDR3 loop: CASSLAGLQPYSNQPQHF. DNA for the CDR3: TGTGCCAGCAGCTTGGCCGGATTGCAGCCATATAGCAATCAGCCCCAGCATTTT.

This clonotype was detected only a few times. This rearrangement joins TRBV6-1 to TRBJ2-1; D perhaps matches TRBD2 (6 bases). Trimming pared 6 bases from V and 5 bases from J, leaving 20 bases between. The CDR3 sequence is 16 residues long. CDR1 and CDR2 (germline): MNHNS, SASEGT. The CDR3, as DNA: TGTGCCAGCAGGTCCCCGGAGGGTTTCGTGAACAATGAGCAGTTCTTC. Its protein is CASRSPEGFVNNEQFF.

This clonotype was observed many times. This chain links TRBV19 with TRBJ2-7; no clear D. The germline V and J ends were trimmed by 3 bases and 1 base, with 13 bases remaining between them. CDR1 is LNHDA, CDR2 SQIVND, per germline (reference sequence). The CDR3 is 15 residues long. Here the CDR3 DNA reads TGTGCCAGTAGTATTGTTCACAGTGAGTCCTACGAGCAGTACTTC. Translated, it gives CASSIVHSESYEQYF. Supplemented by reference TRBV19 and TRBJ2-7, the full variable domain reads DGGITQSPKYLFRKEGQNVTLSCEQNLNHDAMYWYRQDPGQGLRLIYYSQIVNDFQKGDIAEGYSVSREKKESFPLTVTSAQKNPTAFYLCASSIVHSESYEQYFGPGTRLTVT.

This chain joins TRBV5-1 and TRBJ2-2; possibly TRBD1 for D (5 bases). Germline CDR1 SGHRS, CDR2 YFSETQ. This CDR3 has 16 residues. The V and J ends lost 0 bases and 1 base respectively, with 10 bases between them. The CDR3 here is CASSLAGSMNTGELFF. CDR3 DNA: TGCGCCAGCAGCTTGGCAGGGTCTATGAACACCGGGGAGCTGTTTTTT.

This clonotype occurred many times. This chain uses TRBV27 with TRBJ1-1, with D hard to call. This CDR3 spans 14 amino acids. The V end was cut by 6 bases, the J end by 4 bases, with 15 bases between. The germline V gene has CDR1 MNHEY and CDR2 SMNVEV (reference sequence). The CDR3 nucleotides read TGTGCCAGCAGCCGACTGAGTGTTGCCACTGAAGCTTTCTTT. Encoded protein: CASSRLSVATEAFF.

This clonotype was observed a handful of times. The V gene is TRBV28, the J gene TRBJ1-5, with TRBD1 identical over 9 bases. Germline CDR1 and CDR2: MDHEN and SYDVKM. The J segment lost 5 bases and the V segment lost 3 bases, leaving 5 bases of the junction unmatched. The CDR3 extends over 15 amino acids. The CDR3: CASSFWTGVDQPQHF. The CDR3 region has the DNA TGTGCCAGCAGTTTTTGGACAGGGGTTGATCAGCCCCAGCATTTT.

This chain uses TRBV12-3 or TRBV12-4 with TRBJ1-3; no firm D call. The CDR3 has 14 amino acids. Trimming removed 9 bases from V and 1 base from J, with 13 bases in between. The CDR3 DNA follows: TGTGCCAGTTTAGTGTGGGATTCTGGAAACACCATATATTTT. Its protein product is CASLVWDSGNTIYF.

This clonotype showed up just a few times. This chain's CDR3 is CASSDGGETQYF. The CDR3 DNA reads as TGTGCCAGTAGTGACGGAGGGGAGACCCAGTACTTC. The V call is TRBV19, the J call TRBJ2-5; perhaps TRBD2 as D (6 bases). Germline assignment: CDR1 LNHDA and CDR2 SQIVND (reference sequence). V gave up 5 bases and J gave up 5 bases, with 9 bases separating them. The CDR3 extends over 12 amino acids.

This clonotype was counted only a few times. The chain joins TRBV7-9 to TRBJ2-2; D may be TRBD1 (5 bases). The CDR3 is 16 amino acids. Germline V gives CDR1 SEHNR, CDR2 FQNEAQ (reference sequence). V was shortened by 3 bases and J by 2 bases, with 13 bases between the two germline ends. For the CDR3, the DNA is TGTGCCAGCAGCTTGTATCGCAGGGCTAACACCGGGGAGCTGTTTTTT. Its protein product is CASSLYRRANTGELFF.

This clonotype was picked up a small number of times. The chain links TRBV29-1 to TRBJ2-1, with 10 bases aligning to TRBD2. Germline V CDR1 and CDR2: SQVTM, ANQGSEA. After removal of 8 bases from V and 2 bases from J, the junction contained 15 bases not matched to a gene. The length of the CDR3 is 17 residues. The CDR3 DNA is TGCAGCCTAGGGACTAGCGCCCGGGGGCCCCCCTACAATGAGCAGTTCTTC. Protein product: CSLGTSARGPPYNEQFF.

This clonotype was detected only a few times. This chain joins TRBV7-2 and TRBJ1-5; D is uncertain. The V gene's germline CDR1 is SGHTA and CDR2 FQGNSA. Trimming took 2 bases from V and 7 from J, leaving 12 bases between them. This CDR3 spans 14 amino acids. CDR3 sequence reads: CASSLTARGQPQHF. DNA for the CDR3: TGTGCCAGCAGCTTAACAGCGCGAGGACAGCCCCAGCATTTT.

This chain connects TRBV5-1 to TRBJ1-2; D may be TRBD1 (5 bases). Looked up from germline, CDR1 is SGHRS and CDR2 is YFSETQ. The CDR3 totals 15 residues. Trimming left V 0 bases short and J 3 bases short, with 12 bases between. Here the CDR3 reads CASSLDGRADYGYTF. CDR3 bases: TGCGCCAGCAGCTTGGACGGCAGGGCGGACTATGGCTACACCTTC.

This clonotype was seen only a few times. The rearrangement links TRBV5-1 to TRBJ2-2; D might be TRBD1 (6 bases). Germline assignment: CDR1 SGHRS and CDR2 YFSETQ. V lost 9 bases and J lost 0, with 15 bases in between. The CDR3 sequence is 15 residues long. The CDR3 region has the DNA TGCGCCACCCGGGACACTCGTTCGAACACCGGGGAGCTGTTTTTT. The encoded protein is CATRDTRSNTGELFF.

This clonotype was recorded at least ten times. The chain employs TRBV29-1 and TRBJ1-1; D unresolved. The CDR3 is 14 amino acids. The V end lost 4 bases, the J end lost 0 bases, and 12 bases lay between the germline ends. Looked up from germline, CDR1 is SQVTM and CDR2 is ANQGSEA. This CDR3 reads CSVVDVDLNTEAFF. In DNA, the CDR3 is TGCAGCGTTGTGGACGTAGACCTGAACACTGAAGCTTTCTTT.

The chain couples TRBV7-2 to TRBJ2-7; a weak D match, TRBD2 (6 bases). CDR3 length: 15 amino acids. Trimming took 1 base from V and 2 from J, leaving 12 bases between them. Germline V gene sequence: CDR1 SGHTA, CDR2 FQGNSA. In DNA form, the CDR3 reads TGTGCCAGCAGCTTAGTAGCAGGGACTCCCTACGAGCAGTACTTC. Translation gives CASSLVAGTPYEQYF.

At least ten counts were recorded for this clonotype. The rearrangement uses TRBV7-2 and TRBJ1-2; 9 bases fit TRBD1. The CDR3 has 15 residues. Germline V CDR1 and CDR2: SGHTA, FQGNSA. V trimming: 5 bases; J trimming: 7 bases; junction bases outside the gene matches: 11. The CDR3 DNA follows: TGTGCCAGCAGCCTTCAACAGGGGGCCTTAAGTGGCTACACCTTC. It codes for CASSLQQGALSGYTF.

This clonotype was seen ten or more times. The CDR3: CASSRREEVEQYF. CDR3 DNA: TGTGCCAGCAGCCGACGGGAGGAGGTCGAGCAGTACTTC. The V gene is TRBV2, the J gene TRBJ2-7; the match to TRBD2 covers 7 bases. V gave up 6 bases and J gave up 6 bases; unmatched junction bases: 8. Germline CDR1 and CDR2: SNHLY and FYNNEI. The CDR3 is made up of 13 amino acids.

This clonotype was counted at least ten times. J is TRBJ1-1 and V is TRBV2; D is unresolved. Germline V gene data show CDR1 as SNHLY and CDR2 as FYNNEI. V lost 8 bases and J 11 bases, leaving 9 bases between the germline ends. The CDR3 loop spans 9 amino acids. CDR3 nucleotide sequence: TGTGCCAGCTCCCCCAGGGCTTTCTTT. Translated: CASSPRAFF.